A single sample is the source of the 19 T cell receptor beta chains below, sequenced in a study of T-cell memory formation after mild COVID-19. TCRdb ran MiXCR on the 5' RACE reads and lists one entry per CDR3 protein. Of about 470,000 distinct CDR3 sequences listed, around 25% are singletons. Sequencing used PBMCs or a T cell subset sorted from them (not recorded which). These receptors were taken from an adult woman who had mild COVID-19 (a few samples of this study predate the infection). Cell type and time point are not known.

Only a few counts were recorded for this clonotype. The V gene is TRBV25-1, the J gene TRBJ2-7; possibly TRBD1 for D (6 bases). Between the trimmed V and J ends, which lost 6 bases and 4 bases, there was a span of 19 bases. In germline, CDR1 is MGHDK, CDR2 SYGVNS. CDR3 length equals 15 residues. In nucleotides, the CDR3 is TGTGCCAGCAGCCCTAGAACAGGGTTAGGGTACGAGCAGTACTTC. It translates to CASSPRTGLGYEQYF.

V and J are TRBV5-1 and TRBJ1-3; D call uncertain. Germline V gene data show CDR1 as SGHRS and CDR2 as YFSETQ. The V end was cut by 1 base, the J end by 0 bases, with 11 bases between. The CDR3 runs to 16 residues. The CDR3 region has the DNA TGCGCCAGCAGCTTGACAGCAACCGTCTCTGGAAACACCATATATTTT. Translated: CASSLTATVSGNTIYF.

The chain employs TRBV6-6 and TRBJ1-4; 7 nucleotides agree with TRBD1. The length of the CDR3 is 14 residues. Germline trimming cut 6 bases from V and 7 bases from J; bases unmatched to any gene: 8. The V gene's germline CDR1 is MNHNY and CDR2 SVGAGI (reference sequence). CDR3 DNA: TGTGCCAGCAGACAGACAGGGAGCGGTGAAAAACTGTTTTTT. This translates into CASRQTGSGEKLFF.

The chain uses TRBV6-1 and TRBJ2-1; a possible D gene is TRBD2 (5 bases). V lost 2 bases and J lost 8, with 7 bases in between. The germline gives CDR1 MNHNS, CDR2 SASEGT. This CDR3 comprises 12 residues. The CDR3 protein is CASSESGYEQFF. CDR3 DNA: TGTGCCAGCAGTGAATCGGGGTATGAGCAGTTCTTC.

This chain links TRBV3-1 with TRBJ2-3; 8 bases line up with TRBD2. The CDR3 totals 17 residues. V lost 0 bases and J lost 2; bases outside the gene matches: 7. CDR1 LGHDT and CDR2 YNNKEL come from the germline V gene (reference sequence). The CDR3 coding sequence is TGTGCCAGCAGCCAAGAACCGAGCGGGGGACTCACAGATACGCAGTATTTT. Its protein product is CASSQEPSGGLTDTQYF.

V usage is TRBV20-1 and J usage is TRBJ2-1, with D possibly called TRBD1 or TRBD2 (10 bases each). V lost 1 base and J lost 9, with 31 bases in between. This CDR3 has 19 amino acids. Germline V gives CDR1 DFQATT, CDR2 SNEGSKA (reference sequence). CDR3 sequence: CSARGDRGAGASGGAEQFF. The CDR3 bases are TGCAGTGCTAGAGGGGACAGGGGCGCTGGTGCTAGCGGGGGAGCTGAGCAGTTCTTC.

The CDR3, as DNA: TGCAGTGCTAGAGCTAGCGGGAGGAAGACTTACGAGCAGTACTTC. It encodes CSARASGRKTYEQYF. This chain uses TRBV20-1 with TRBJ2-7; 11 bases align to TRBD2. Germline CDR1 and CDR2: DFQATT and SNEGSKA (reference sequence). Losses at the gene ends were 1 base for V and 4 bases for J; bases not matched to a gene: 6. The CDR3 consists of 15 residues.

CDR3 sequence: CASSSWSALKGQYF. The CDR3 nucleotides read TGTGCCAGCAGCTCGTGGTCGGCGTTAAAGGGGCAGTACTTC. The chain employs TRBV7-2 and TRBJ2-7; D unclear. Trimming cost V 4 bases and J 9 bases, with 19 bases left between them. The CDR3 contains 14 residues. Germline V lookup: CDR1 SGHTA, CDR2 FQGNSA.

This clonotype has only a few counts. The CDR3 loop is CATSRERAQLQYF. In DNA form, the CDR3 reads TGTGCCACCAGCAGAGAAAGGGCACAGCTCCAGTACTTC. The chain links TRBV15 to TRBJ2-5, with no clear D. Germline V gives CDR1 LNHNV, CDR2 YYDKDF (reference sequence). The V gene lost 0 bases and the J gene lost 10 bases, with 12 bases spanning the gap. The CDR3 extends over 13 amino acids.

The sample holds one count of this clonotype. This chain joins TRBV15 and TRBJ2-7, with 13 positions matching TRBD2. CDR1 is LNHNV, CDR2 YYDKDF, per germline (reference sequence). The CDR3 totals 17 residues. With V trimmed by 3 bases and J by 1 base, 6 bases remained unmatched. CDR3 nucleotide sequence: TGTGCCACCAGCAGTTACGGGACTAGCGGGGTTTCCTACGAGCAGTACTTC. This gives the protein CATSSYGTSGVSYEQYF.

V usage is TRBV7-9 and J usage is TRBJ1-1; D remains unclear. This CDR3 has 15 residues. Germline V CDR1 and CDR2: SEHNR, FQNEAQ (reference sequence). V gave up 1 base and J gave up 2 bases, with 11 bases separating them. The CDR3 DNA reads TGTGCCAGCAGCTTAGTCTCGCACCCCAACACTGAAGCTTTCTTT. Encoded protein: CASSLVSHPNTEAFF.

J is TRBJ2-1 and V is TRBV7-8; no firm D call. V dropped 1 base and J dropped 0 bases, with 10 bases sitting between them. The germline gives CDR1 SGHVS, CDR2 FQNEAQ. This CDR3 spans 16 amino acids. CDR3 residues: CASSLDSVYSYNEQFF. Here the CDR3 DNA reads TGTGCCAGCAGCTTAGACAGCGTATACTCCTACAATGAGCAGTTCTTC.

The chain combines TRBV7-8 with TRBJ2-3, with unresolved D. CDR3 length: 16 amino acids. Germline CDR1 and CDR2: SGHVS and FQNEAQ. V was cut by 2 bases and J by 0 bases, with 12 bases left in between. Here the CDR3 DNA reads TGTGCCAGCAGCTTACTTAACCCCCTAAGCACAGATACGCAGTATTTT. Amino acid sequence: CASSLLNPLSTDTQYF. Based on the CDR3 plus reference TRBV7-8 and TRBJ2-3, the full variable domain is GAGVSQSPRYKVAKRGQDVALRCDPISGHVSLFWYQQALGQGPEFLTYFQNEAQLDKSGLPSDRFFAERPEGSVSTLKIQRTQQEDSAVYLCASSLLNPLSTDTQYFGPGTRLTVL.

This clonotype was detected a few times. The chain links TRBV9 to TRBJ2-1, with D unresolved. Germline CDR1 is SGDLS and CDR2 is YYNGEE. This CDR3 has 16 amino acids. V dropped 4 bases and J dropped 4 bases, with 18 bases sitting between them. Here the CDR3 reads CASSLGEQPPYNEQFF. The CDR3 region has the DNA TGTGCCAGCAGCCTAGGAGAACAGCCCCCTTACAATGAGCAGTTCTTC.

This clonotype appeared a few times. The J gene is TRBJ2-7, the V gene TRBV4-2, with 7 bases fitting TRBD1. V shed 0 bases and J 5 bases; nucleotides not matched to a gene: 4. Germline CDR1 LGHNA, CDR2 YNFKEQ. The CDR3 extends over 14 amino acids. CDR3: CASSQERGQDEQYF. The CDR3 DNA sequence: TGTGCCAGCAGCCAAGAAAGGGGGCAGGACGAGCAGTACTTC.

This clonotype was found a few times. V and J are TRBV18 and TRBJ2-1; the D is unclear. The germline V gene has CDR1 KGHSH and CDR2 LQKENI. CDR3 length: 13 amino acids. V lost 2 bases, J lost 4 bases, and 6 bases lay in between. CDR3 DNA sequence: TGTGCCAGCTCACCAGGAGATTACAATGAGCAGTTCTTC. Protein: CASSPGDYNEQFF. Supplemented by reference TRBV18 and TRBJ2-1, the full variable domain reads NAGVMQNPRHLVRRRGQEARLRCSPMKGHSHVYWYRQLPEEGLKFMVYLQKENIIDESGMPKERFSAEFPKEGPSILRIQQVVRGDSAAYFCASSPGDYNEQFFGPGTRLTVL.

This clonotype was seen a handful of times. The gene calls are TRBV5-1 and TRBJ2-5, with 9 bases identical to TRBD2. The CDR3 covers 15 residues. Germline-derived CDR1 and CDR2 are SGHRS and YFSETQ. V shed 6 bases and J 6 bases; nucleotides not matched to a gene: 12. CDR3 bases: TGCGCCAGCACCTCCAGCGGGGGGCTAGAGAAGACCCAGTACTTC. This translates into CASTSSGGLEKTQYF.

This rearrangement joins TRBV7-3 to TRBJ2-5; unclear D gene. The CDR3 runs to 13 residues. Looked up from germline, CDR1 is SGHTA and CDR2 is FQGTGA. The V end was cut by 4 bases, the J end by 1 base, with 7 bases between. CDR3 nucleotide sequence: TGTGCCAGCAGCTCTTGGGGCCAAGAGACCCAGTACTTC. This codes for CASSSWGQETQYF.

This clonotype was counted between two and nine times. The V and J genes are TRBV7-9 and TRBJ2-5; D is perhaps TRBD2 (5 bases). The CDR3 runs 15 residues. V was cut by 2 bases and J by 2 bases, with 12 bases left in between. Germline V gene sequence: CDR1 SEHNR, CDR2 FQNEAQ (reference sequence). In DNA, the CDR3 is TGTGCCAGCAGCTTAAAGATTTCGGGGCAAGAGACCCAGTACTTC. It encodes CASSLKISGQETQYF.